This TCR beta chain emerged from a study of primary melanoma T cells and metastatic recurrence (TCRdb year 2020). With regard to the full study: A total of 200 or so primary melanomas made up the cohort, all of stage T2 to T4 and more than 1 mm thick. The T-cell fraction measured by TCR beta sequencing was compared against progression-free survival as the clinical outcome. Whether T-cell fraction and T-cell repertoire clonality in primary melanoma tumors predicted patient outcome was tested in the study. Histopathological grading of tumor-infiltrating lymphocytes was compared with the sequencing-derived T-cell fraction.

Beyond this particular receptor, the publication reports: Progression-free survival prediction was reportedly improved more by adding T-cell fraction to tumor thickness than by adding any other histopathological variable. An effective T-cell-mediated antitumor response in primary melanoma was presented by the authors only as a suggestion rather than as a demonstrated mechanism. The tumor T-cell fraction reportedly predicted progression-free survival independently of thickness, ulceration, mitotic rate and age. Regardless of nodal disease, mitotic rate or ulceration status, a T-cell fraction above 20% appeared to be protective.

To prepare the library, the immunoSEQ multiplex PCR assay was applied. Primary melanoma tumor tissue was subjected to high-throughput sequencing of the T-cell receptor beta chain. The authors' analysis ran thus. Among the repertoire analyses were the distribution of insertions and deletions and the sharing of TCRB CDR3 between samples. A gradient-boosted model ranked how well the T-cell fraction predicted outcome compared with histopathological variables. This immuneACCESS table, as held by TCRdb, lists in-frame sequences with V and J called but not all clones. Of the missing ones, under half trace to an unresolved V gene in checked studies; the others have no known cause. V and J calls and clone size are as listed in that table; D and trimming were resolved from the DNA. For this sample the table gives some 500 clones, of which 70% to 80% were detected only once. The ten biggest clones cover roughly 50% of the sample.

The patients had surgically resected primary melanoma that was considered potentially curable but at risk of metastatic recurrence. As to this clone: No cognate antigen has been identified for it. Within one base of it there is no much larger clone, and no base qualities were kept.

This clonotype originated in a human donor with melanoma. Source material: melanoma tumor tissue.

This receptor has the CDR3 CASSVMGQGASSSYNEQFF. The DNA sequence follows: TGTGCCAGCAGTGTAATGGGACAGGGGGCTTCGAGCTCCTACAATGAGCAGTTCTTC. The rearrangement joined TRBV6-8 to TRBJ2-1; TRBD1 lines up with 12 middle nucleotides. Based on the germline V gene, the CDR1 and CDR2 sequences are MNHGY and SAAAGT. V is pruned by 5 bases and J by 0 bases, leaving 11 bases of the junction without a gene match. Measured from the cysteine to the phenylalanine, the CDR3 is 19 residues long. Just CDR3 DNA is preserved here, 57 bases in frame from base 1.